Sequencing of this T cell receptor (gamma chain) was carried out in a study of γδ T cells in repeated Plasmodium falciparum infection. Looking at the study overall: Malian gammadelta TCRs were studied during no-transmission periods and across acute malaria episodes.

Gammadelta T cells were flow-sorted from PBMC into Vgamma9/Vdelta2+ and Vdelta2-negative populations for bulk analysis. This clone was detected ten times or more. What it binds is unknown. This DNA's translation and the protein TCRdb lists, from a much larger clone, do not match at residue 4, likely due to a read error; the protein shown is translated from the DNA. Regarding the study as a whole: Vgamma9/Vdelta2+ T cells showed a stable polyclonal repertoire with shared TCRgamma sequences.

TCRdb re-called the multiplex PCR reads with CATT. The sample contains some 14,000 gamma-chain clones, 1.6% of which appear only once. CDR3 size: 11 residues. CDR1 and CDR2 from the germline V gene are EGSNGY and YDSYNSKV. This chain links TRGV2 with TRGJ1 or TRGJ2. In the absence of a J gene in TCRdb, the DNA was matched to germline to assign it here. The specimen sequenced was gamma-delta T cells from blood. The receptor's source is a pool of human donors (malaria-infected and uninfected, not separated). CDR3 coding DNA: TGTGCCACCTGTGACGGGCCTAAGAAACTCTTT. Translating gives CATCDGPKKLF.